Shown below are 29 T cell receptor beta chains from a single sample sequenced in a study of tumor and adjacent non-tumor tissue in lung cancer. The template was RNA from unsorted bulk tissue. This non-tumor lung sample came from over 3 cm beyond the tumor edge. The library came from three nested PCR rounds adapted from ARM-PCR protocols. Each CDR3 protein gets one entry after TCRdb re-called the multiplex PCR reads with MiXCR. Here the sample spans tens of thousands of distinct CDR3 sequences, around 82% being singletons. Sequencing was done on a sample of distant non-tumor lung tissue. These receptor sequences come from a man aged 55 to 70 with non-small cell lung cancer.

This clonotype was seen only a few times. With a much larger clone just one base away, this may be a read error. The chain is built from TRBV4-1 and TRBJ1-2; the match to TRBD1 covers 7 bases. J gave up 8 bases and V 7 bases, and 16 bases lay outside the gene matches. CDR1 is MGHRA and CDR2 is YSYEKL in the germline V gene. CDR3 size: 15 residues. CDR3 in amino acids: CASNHLLGQGGGYTF. CDR3 in DNA: TGCGCCAGCAACCACCTCCTCGGGCAGGGGGGCGGCTACACCTTC.

J is TRBJ2-7 and V is TRBV29-1; 7 bases line up with TRBD1. Germline V CDR1 and CDR2: SQVTM, ANQGSEA. The CDR3 is 13 amino acids. The V segment lost 1 base and the J segment 10 bases; nucleotides outside the gene matches: 10. The CDR3 nucleotides read TGCAGCGTTGAAGGTGGACAGGTCTGCGAACAGTACTTC. Protein sequence: CSVEGGQVCEQYF.

In regard to this clonotype: One junction end disagrees with the germline gene, perhaps due to a read error. This chain connects TRBV6-6 to TRBJ2-3; perhaps D is TRBD1 or TRBD2 (5 bases each). The germline CDR1 and CDR2 sequences are MNHNY and SVGAGI (reference sequence). CDR3 length: 15 residues. CDR3 sequence: CASSYLRGSTDTQYF. In DNA, the CDR3 is TGTGCCAGCAGTTACCTCCGGGGCTCCACAGATACGCAATATTTT.

V and J are TRBV2 and TRBJ2-3, with 14 bases fitting TRBD2. Germline V lookup: CDR1 SNHLY, CDR2 FYNNEI. The CDR3 runs 17 residues. V shed 2 bases and J 8 bases; nucleotides not matched to a gene: 9. The CDR3 loop is CASSERGTSGSSVTQYF. For the CDR3, the DNA is TGTGCCAGCAGTGAACGAGGGACTAGCGGGAGTTCAGTTACGCAGTATTTT.

With regard to this clonotype: Since no conserved phenylalanine or tryptophan closes the CDR3, a read error is the likely cause. It is unclear where the CDR3 begins or ends on the DNA, so no DNA is shown, and the CDR3 is as TCRdb lists it. The genes are TRBV12-3 or TRBV12-4 and TRBJ1-2. The CDR3 numbers 17 amino acids, ends counted. The CDR3 reads CASSLIGRGGDEDGFTL.

With regard to this clonotype: A much larger clone sits a single nucleotide away, making a read error possible. The CDR3 carries no conserved terminal phenylalanine or tryptophan, so it likely arises from a read error. The V gene is TRBV28, the J gene TRBJ1-4; possible D gene TRBD1, 6 bases. The CDR3 length is 16 residues. Trimming left V 4 bases short and J 0 bases short, with 12 bases between. In germline, CDR1 is MDHEN, CDR2 SYDVKM. CDR3 DNA: TGTGCCAGCAGTTCTACAGGGATAGCAACTAATGAAAAACTGTTTATT. Protein product: CASSSTGIATNEKLFI.

This sequence joins TRBV19 and TRBJ1-1; D is unresolved. CDR3 length equals 16 residues. The germline gives CDR1 LNHDA, CDR2 SQIVND (reference sequence). Trimming shortened V by 6 bases and J by 4 bases, and 21 bases separated the two germline ends. CDR3: CASSAARSYSGTEAFF. CDR3 nucleotide sequence: TGTGCCAGTAGCGCCGCGCGGAGTTATTCGGGCACTGAAGCTTTCTTT. Full variable domain (missing parts from reference TRBV19 and TRBJ1-1): DGGITQSPKYLFRKEGQNVTLSCEQNLNHDAMYWYRQDPGQGLRLIYYSQIVNDFQKGDIAEGYSVSREKKESFPLTVTSAQKNPTAFYLCASSAARSYSGTEAFFGQGTRLTVV.

Of note for this clonotype: The junction does not match germline at one end; this may be a read error. The V and J genes are TRBV5-1 and TRBJ2-3; TRBD1 is a possible D gene (5 bases). CDR1 is SGHRS, CDR2 YFSETQ, per germline. The CDR3 is made up of 11 amino acids. In DNA form, the CDR3 reads TGCGCCAGTAGGGGTGCGGATACGCGGTATTTT. This gives the protein CASRGADTRYF.

A note on this clonotype: The junction departs from germline at one end; a sequencing error may be responsible. The V and J genes are TRBV2 and TRBJ1-1, with D perhaps TRBD1 (5 bases). This CDR3 is built from 11 residues. Germline-derived CDR1 and CDR2 are SNHLY and FYNNEI. The CDR3 nucleotides are TGTGTCAGCAATTGGGGGTCTGAAGCTTTCTTT. Translated: CVSNWGSEAFF.

This sequence joins TRBV6-5 and TRBJ2-7, with 8 bases fitting TRBD2. The CDR3 totals 16 residues. Germline V gene data show CDR1 as MNHEY and CDR2 as SVGAGI. With 6 bases clipped from V and 0 bases from J, the junction kept 10 bases outside the gene matches. The CDR3, as DNA: TGTGCCAGCAGGCGAGACGGTAGCGGGAACTCCTACGAGCAGTACTTC. This sequence encodes CASRRDGSGNSYEQYF.

A note on this clonotype: No conserved phenylalanine or tryptophan is present at the end of the CDR3, so a read error is the likely explanation. The chain is built from TRBV14 and TRBJ2-1; 10 nucleotides line up with TRBD2. Germline V gene lookup returns CDR1 SGHDN and CDR2 FVKESK. The CDR3 runs to 14 residues. CDR3 amino acids: CVSSQASGGKQQFI. For the CDR3, the DNA is TGTGTCAGCAGCCAGGCTAGCGGGGGAAAGCAGCAGTTCATC.

This sequence joins TRBV6-1 and TRBJ2-7; a weak D match, TRBD2 (5 bases). This CDR3 has 15 residues. Trimming removed 0 bases from V and 2 bases from J, with 11 bases in between. The germline V gene has CDR1 MNHNS and CDR2 SASEGT. The CDR3 DNA follows: TGTGCCAGCAGTGAAGCCCGTGGACTGACCTACGAGCAGTACTTC. Its protein product is CASSEARGLTYEQYF.

The chain recombines TRBV28 with TRBJ2-3; D perhaps matches TRBD2 (5 bases). Germline CDR1 is MDHEN and CDR2 is SYDVKM. CDR3 size: 15 residues. The V end was cut by 7 bases, the J end by 5 bases, with 19 bases between. CDR3 amino acids: CASKVGGMGRDTQYF. The CDR3 DNA is TGTGCCAGCAAGGTCGGAGGAATGGGCAGAGATACGCAGTATTTT.

On this clonotype itself: One end of the junction fails to match germline, which may point to a read error. This chain links TRBV11-2 with TRBJ2-7, with D perhaps matching TRBD2 (5 bases). Per the germline V gene, CDR1 is SGHAT and CDR2 is FQNNGV. The CDR3 contains 13 residues. CDR3 in amino acids: CASSLVASYKQYF. The DNA for the CDR3 is TGTGCCAGTAGCTTAGTGGCTAGCTACAAGCAGTACTTC. Combining the CDR3 with reference TRBV11-2 and TRBJ2-7 gives the whole variable domain EAGVAQSPRYKIIEKRQSVAFWCNPISGHATLYWYQQILGQGPKLLIQFQNNGVVDDSQLPKDRFSAERLKGVDSTLKIQPAKLEDSAVYLCASSLVASYKQYFGPGTRLTVT.

Concerning this clonotype itself: The junction differs from germline at one of its ends, possibly a read error. This rearrangement joins TRBV5-4 to TRBJ2-1; the D call may be TRBD1 or TRBD2 (5 bases each). Germline loops: CDR1 SGHNT, CDR2 YYREEE (reference sequence). CDR3 length: 14 amino acids. The chain's CDR3 is CASNLVGEYNEQFF. In DNA form, the CDR3 reads TGTGCCAGCAACTTGGTGGGGGAATACAATGAGCAATTCTTC.

V and J are TRBV12-3 or TRBV12-4 and TRBJ2-7, with 8 positions matching TRBD2. This CDR3 region has 15 residues. V lost 8 bases and J lost 2; bases outside the gene matches: 11. The CDR3 sequence: CASREVTSGTYEQYF. The CDR3 coding sequence is TGTGCCAGCCGAGAAGTTACTAGCGGCACCTACGAGCAGTACTTC.

In the case of this clonotype: At one end, the junction sequence differs from germline, possibly due to a read error. CDR3 DNA sequence: TGTGCCAGGAGCTATACCAGTTACACCGGGGAGCTGTTTTTT. The encoded protein is CARSYTSYTGELFF. The chain employs TRBV11-1 and TRBJ2-2; D is ambiguous. The CDR3 spans 14 residues. Germline V gene sequence: CDR1 SGHAT, CDR2 FQDESV (reference sequence).

Points on this clonotype: Germline is not matched at one junction end, which may reflect a read error. The rearrangement links TRBV6-5 to TRBJ2-7; D is unclear. The CDR3 covers 14 residues. Looked up from germline, CDR1 is MNHEY and CDR2 is SVGAGI. The CDR3 DNA follows: TGTGCCAGCAATCGCACCAGGTCCTCCTACGAGCACTACTTC. Translation: CASNRTRSSYEHYF.

The chain links TRBV10-2 to TRBJ2-1; either TRBD1 or TRBD2 may fit D (6 bases each). The germline gives CDR1 WSHSY, CDR2 SAAADI. The CDR3 is 15 residues long. CDR3 nucleotide sequence: TGCGTTAGCAGTGAGTCGGAGGGGGAGAGTAATGAGCAGTTCTTC. Translating it yields CVSSESEGESNEQFF.

As regards this clonotype: At one boundary the junction diverges from the germline segment, which might be a read error. V and J are TRBV11-1 and TRBJ2-1; a possible D gene is TRBD2 (5 bases). Per the germline V gene, CDR1 is SGHAT and CDR2 is FQDESV (reference sequence). The CDR3 has 12 residues. The CDR3: CARCLDYNEQSF. The CDR3 DNA sequence: TGTGCCAGATGCTTAGACTACAATGAGCAGTCCTTC.

This clonotype was seen more than once but under ten times. Given a much more abundant clone one base away, this may be a read error. The genes are TRBV5-4 and TRBJ1-1; D remains unclear. The ends were cut back, 6 bases at V and 1 base at J, with 10 bases in the middle. Germline V gene sequence: CDR1 SGHNT, CDR2 YYREEE (reference sequence). This CDR3 is 13 amino acids long. Written as DNA, the CDR3 is TGTGCCAGCATCTCTGGGCCGAACACTGAAGCTTTCTTT. Translation gives CASISGPNTEAFF.

The chain couples TRBV5-4 to TRBJ2-3; 7 bases are shared with TRBD2. Per germline, CDR1 SGHNT and CDR2 YYREEE (reference sequence). The trim removed 4 bases at V and 9 bases at J, leaving 17 bases unmatched. This CDR3 spans 16 amino acids. The CDR3 region is CASSPIERDPRDTQYF. CDR3 nucleotides: TGTGCCAGCAGCCCTATCGAGCGGGATCCGCGAGACACGCAGTATTTT.

This clonotype was counted at least ten times. The chain joins TRBV14 to TRBJ2-3; 7 bases map to TRBD2. The junction had 5 bases not matched to a gene; V was cut back by 1 base and J by 4 bases. The V gene's germline CDR1 is SGHDN and CDR2 FVKESK. There are 15 residues in the CDR3. In DNA, the CDR3 is TGTGCCAGCAGCCAAGCGGGAGGAGGAGCAGATACGCAGTATTTT. The encoded protein is CASSQAGGGADTQYF.

There are many counts of this clonotype. The genes are TRBV20-1 and TRBJ1-2; 8 positions match TRBD1. The CDR3 totals 16 residues. V shed 0 bases, J shed 5 bases, and the junction held 11 bases outside the gene matches. Germline V gene sequence: CDR1 DFQATT, CDR2 SNEGSKA (reference sequence). DNA of the CDR3: TGCAGTGCTAGAGATGATTGGCTGACAGGGGTGTATGGCTACACCTTC. Encoded protein: CSARDDWLTGVYGYTF.

About this clonotype itself: With a much larger clone just one base away, this may be a read error. This chain connects TRBV20-1 to TRBJ2-7; the D call may be TRBD1 or TRBD2 (6 bases each). The CDR3 has 15 residues. Per germline, CDR1 DFQATT and CDR2 SNEGSKA (reference sequence). CDR3 sequence (DNA): TGCTGTGCTACTATTACGGAGGGACACAGACTCGAGCAGTACTTC. This codes for CCATITEGHRLEQYF.

As regards this clonotype: The final CDR3 position lacks the conserved phenylalanine or tryptophan, pointing to a likely read error. Here the CDR3 reads CCASPGYGNQPQHS. The CDR3 coding sequence is TGCTGTGCTTCCCCGGGGTATGGCAATCAGCCCCAGCATTCT. The chain has TRBV20-1 and TRBJ1-5; no clear D. Looked up from germline, CDR1 is DFQATT and CDR2 is SNEGSKA (reference sequence). This CDR3 comprises 14 residues.

A note on this clonotype: A read error may produce the germline difference seen at one junction end. V gene TRBV5-4 combines with J gene TRBJ1-1, with D possibly being TRBD1 (5 bases). The CDR3 is made up of 14 amino acids. Looked up from germline, CDR1 is SGHNT and CDR2 is YYREEE (reference sequence). CDR3 sequence (DNA): TGTGCCAGTAGCTCACTGGGGCGGGGAACTGAAGCTTTCTTT. It specifies CASSSLGRGTEAFF.

On this clonotype itself: A clone one base away is much larger, so this may be a read error. The chain's CDR3 is CASGSSIWTYEQYF. CDR3 coding DNA: TGTGCCAGCGGCTCATCCATTTGGACCTACGAGCAGTACTTC. The chain couples TRBV7-9 to TRBJ2-7; D gene unclear. Germline assignment: CDR1 SEHNR and CDR2 FQNEAQ (reference sequence). The length of the CDR3 is 14 residues. The V end lost 8 bases, the J end lost 2 bases, and 16 bases lay between the germline ends.

This clonotype was seen a single time. One end of the junction does not line up with germline, which may come from a read error. This sequence joins TRBV6-5 and TRBJ2-7; perhaps D is TRBD1 or TRBD2 (5 bases each). Per germline, CDR1 MNHEY and CDR2 SVGAGI. This CDR3 has 15 amino acids. This CDR3 is CASSYGEGRAYEQYF. CDR3 bases: TGTGCTAGCAGTTACGGAGAGGGGCGCGCCTACGAGCAGTACTTC.